This T cell receptor (beta chain) was profiled in a study of blood T cells in healthy people across ages. V was shortened by 6 bases and J by 3 bases, with 12 bases between the two germline ends. CDR3 length: 14 amino acids. Germline lookup yields CDR1 MNHEY and CDR2 SMNVEV (reference sequence). Details on this clonotype: The antigen remains unidentified.

Study-wide findings and caveats: Diversity was higher, and naive CD4+ cells more numerous, in long-lived donors than in aged donors. TCR beta diversity correlated strongly with naive T cell percentage.

The use of a sample-barcoded 5' primer and a J-beta primer mix characterized a second PCR of roughly 7 to 11 cycles. From the 5' RACE reads, TCRdb called clonotypes with MiXCR, one entry per CDR3 protein. This table has nearly 800,000 distinct CDR3 sequences, more than 50% appearing once. This sequence was found in a man aged 40-50 years in good health. Source material: blood. V is TRBV27 and J is TRBJ2-1; D is unclear. CDR3 nucleotides: TGTGCCAGCAGCGGTCTGTCGCGCTACAATGAGCAGTTCTTC. Translated, it gives CASSGLSRYNEQFF.